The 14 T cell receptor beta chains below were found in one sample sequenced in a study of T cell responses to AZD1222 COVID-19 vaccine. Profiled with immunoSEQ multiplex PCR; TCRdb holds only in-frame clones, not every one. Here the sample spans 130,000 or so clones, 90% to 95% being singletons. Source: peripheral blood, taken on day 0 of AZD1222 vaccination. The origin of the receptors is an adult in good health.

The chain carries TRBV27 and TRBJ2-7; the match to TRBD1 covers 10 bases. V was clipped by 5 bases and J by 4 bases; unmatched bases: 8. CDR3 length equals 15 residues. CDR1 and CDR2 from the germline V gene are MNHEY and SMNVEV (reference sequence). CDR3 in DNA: TGTGCCAGCAGTGGAACCGGGACAGGGGCATACGAGCAGTACTTC. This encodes CASSGTGTGAYEQYF.

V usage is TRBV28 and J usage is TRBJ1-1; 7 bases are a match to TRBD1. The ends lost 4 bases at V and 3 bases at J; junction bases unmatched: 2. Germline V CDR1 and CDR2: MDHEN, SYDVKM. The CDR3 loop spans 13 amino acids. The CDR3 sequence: CASSWRGHTEAFF. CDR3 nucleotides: TGTGCCAGCAGTTGGAGGGGGCACACTGAAGCTTTCTTT.

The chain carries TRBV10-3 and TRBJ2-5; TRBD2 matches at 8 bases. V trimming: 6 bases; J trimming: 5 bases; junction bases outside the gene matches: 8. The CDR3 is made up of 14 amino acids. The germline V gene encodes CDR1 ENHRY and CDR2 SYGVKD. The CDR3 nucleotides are TGTGCCATCAGACCGGGACTAGGGGGGGAGACCCAGTACTTC. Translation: CAIRPGLGGETQYF.

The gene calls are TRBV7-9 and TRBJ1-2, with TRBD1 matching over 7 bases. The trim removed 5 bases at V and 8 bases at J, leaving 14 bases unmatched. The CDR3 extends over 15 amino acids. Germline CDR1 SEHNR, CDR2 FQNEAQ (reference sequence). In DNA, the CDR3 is TGTGCCAGCAGCCCGCAGGGACAGCCCCGAGAAGGCTACACCTTC. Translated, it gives CASSPQGQPREGYTF.

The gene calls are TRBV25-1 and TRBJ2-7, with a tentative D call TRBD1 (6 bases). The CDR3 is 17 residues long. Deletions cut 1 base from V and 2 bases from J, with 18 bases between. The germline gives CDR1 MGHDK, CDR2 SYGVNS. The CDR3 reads CASSEFTLTGRTYEQYF. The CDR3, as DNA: TGTGCCAGCAGTGAATTTACATTGACAGGACGAACCTACGAGCAGTACTTC.

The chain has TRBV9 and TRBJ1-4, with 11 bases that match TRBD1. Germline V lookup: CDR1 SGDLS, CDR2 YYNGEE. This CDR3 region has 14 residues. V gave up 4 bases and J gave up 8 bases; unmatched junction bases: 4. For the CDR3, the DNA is TGTGCCAGCAGCCGGGACAGGGGGAACGAAAAACTGTTTTTT. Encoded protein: CASSRDRGNEKLFF.

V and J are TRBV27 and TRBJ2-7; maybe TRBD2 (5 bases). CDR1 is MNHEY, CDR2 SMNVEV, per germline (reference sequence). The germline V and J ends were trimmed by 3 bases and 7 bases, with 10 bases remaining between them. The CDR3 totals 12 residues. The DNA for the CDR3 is TGTGCCAGCAGTTTCGGGGTAGGGGAGCAGTACTTC. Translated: CASSFGVGEQYF.

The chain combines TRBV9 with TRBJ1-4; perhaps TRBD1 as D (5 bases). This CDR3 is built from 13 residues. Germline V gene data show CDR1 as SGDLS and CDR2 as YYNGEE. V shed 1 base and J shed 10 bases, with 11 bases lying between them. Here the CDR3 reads CASSVQVQGKLFF. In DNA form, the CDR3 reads TGTGCCAGCAGCGTACAGGTCCAGGGAAAACTGTTTTTT.

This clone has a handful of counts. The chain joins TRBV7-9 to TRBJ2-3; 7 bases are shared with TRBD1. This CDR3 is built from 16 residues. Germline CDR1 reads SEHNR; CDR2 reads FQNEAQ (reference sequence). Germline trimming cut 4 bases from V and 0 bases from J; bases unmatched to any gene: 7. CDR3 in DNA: TGTGCCAGCAGCTCCTGGACAGGACTTAGCACAGATACGCAGTATTTT. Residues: CASSSWTGLSTDTQYF. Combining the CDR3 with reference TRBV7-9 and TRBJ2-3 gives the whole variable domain DTGVSQNPRHKITKRGQNVTFRCDPISEHNRLYWYRQTLGQGPEFLTYFQNEAQLEKSRLLSDRFSAERPKGSFSTLEIQRTEQGDSAMYLCASSSWTGLSTDTQYFGPGTRLTVL.

CDR3 sequence: CASSRTLNTEAFF. CDR3 coding DNA: TGTGCCAGCAGTCGGACATTGAACACTGAAGCTTTCTTT. V gene TRBV5-6 combines with J gene TRBJ1-1, with a tentative D call TRBD1 (5 bases). The CDR3 sequence is 13 residues long. Trimming stripped 5 bases from V and 0 bases from J, with 8 bases between. Germline V CDR1 and CDR2: SGHDT, YYEEEE.

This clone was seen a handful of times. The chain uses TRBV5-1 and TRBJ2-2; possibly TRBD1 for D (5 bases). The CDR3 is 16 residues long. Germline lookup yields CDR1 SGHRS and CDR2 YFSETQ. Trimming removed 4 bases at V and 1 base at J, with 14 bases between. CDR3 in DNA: TGCGCCAGCAGCAGGGTCCAGGGTGGGAACACCGGGGAGCTGTTTTTT. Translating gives CASSRVQGGNTGELFF.

The CDR3 region has the DNA TGTGCCAGCAGTGTTCGCGGGAGGGCGAACACCGGGGAGCTGTTTTTT. Translated, it gives CASSVRGRANTGELFF. This chain joins TRBV6-1 and TRBJ2-2; 9 bases match TRBD2. Germline lookup yields CDR1 MNHNS and CDR2 SASEGT. This CDR3 has 16 amino acids. Trimming took 4 bases from V and 0 from J; bases not matched to a gene: 3.

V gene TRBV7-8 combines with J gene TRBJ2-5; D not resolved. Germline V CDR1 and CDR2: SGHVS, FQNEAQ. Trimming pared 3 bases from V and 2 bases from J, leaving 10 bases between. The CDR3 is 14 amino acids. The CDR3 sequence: CASSLMTGQETQYF. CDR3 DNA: TGTGCCAGCAGCTTGATGACTGGGCAAGAGACCCAGTACTTC. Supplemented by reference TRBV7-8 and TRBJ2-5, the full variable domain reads GAGVSQSPRYKVAKRGQDVALRCDPISGHVSLFWYQQALGQGPEFLTYFQNEAQLDKSGLPSDRFFAERPEGSVSTLKIQRTQQEDSAVYLCASSLMTGQETQYFGPGTRLLVL.

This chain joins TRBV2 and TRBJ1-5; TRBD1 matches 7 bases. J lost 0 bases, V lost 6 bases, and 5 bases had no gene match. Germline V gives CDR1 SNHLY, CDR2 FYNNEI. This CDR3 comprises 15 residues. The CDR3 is CASSRQGISNQPQHF. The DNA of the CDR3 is TGTGCCAGCAGCAGACAGGGCATTAGCAATCAGCCCCAGCATTTT.